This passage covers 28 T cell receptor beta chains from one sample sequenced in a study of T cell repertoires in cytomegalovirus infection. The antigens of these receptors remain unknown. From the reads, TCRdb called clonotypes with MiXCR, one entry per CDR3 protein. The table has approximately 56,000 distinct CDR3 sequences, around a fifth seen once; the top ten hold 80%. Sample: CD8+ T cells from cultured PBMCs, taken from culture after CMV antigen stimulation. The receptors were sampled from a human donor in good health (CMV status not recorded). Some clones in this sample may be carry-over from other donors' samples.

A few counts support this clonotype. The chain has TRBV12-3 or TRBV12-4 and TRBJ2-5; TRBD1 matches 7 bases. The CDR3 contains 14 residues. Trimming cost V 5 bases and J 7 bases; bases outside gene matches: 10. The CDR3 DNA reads TGTGCCAGCAGTAAGGGACAGTTATCAGTGACCCAGTACTTC. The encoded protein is CASSKGQLSVTQYF.

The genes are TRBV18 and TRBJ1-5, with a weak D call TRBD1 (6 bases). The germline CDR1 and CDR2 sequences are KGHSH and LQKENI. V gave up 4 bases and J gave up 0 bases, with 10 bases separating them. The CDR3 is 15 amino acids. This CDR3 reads CASSRSGVSNQPQHF. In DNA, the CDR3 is TGTGCCAGCTCACGTTCAGGGGTTAGCAATCAGCCCCAGCATTTT.

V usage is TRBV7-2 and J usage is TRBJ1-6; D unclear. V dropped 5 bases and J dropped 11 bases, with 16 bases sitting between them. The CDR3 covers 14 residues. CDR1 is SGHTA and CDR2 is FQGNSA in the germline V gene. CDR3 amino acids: CASSLTTANPPLHF. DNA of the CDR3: TGTGCCAGCAGCCTGACGACGGCCAATCCACCCCTCCACTTT.

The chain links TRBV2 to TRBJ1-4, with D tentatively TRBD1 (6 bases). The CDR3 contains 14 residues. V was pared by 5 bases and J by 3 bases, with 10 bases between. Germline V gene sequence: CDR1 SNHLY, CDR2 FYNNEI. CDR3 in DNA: TGTGCCAGCAGTCTGACAGGATCTAATGAAAAACTGTTTTTT. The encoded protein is CASSLTGSNEKLFF.

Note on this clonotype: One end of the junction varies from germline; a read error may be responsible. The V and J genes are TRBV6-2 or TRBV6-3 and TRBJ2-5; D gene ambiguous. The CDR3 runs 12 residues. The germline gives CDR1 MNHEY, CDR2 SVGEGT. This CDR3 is CARSSYQETQYF. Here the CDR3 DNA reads TGTGCCCGCAGCTCGTACCAAGAGACCCAGTACTTC.

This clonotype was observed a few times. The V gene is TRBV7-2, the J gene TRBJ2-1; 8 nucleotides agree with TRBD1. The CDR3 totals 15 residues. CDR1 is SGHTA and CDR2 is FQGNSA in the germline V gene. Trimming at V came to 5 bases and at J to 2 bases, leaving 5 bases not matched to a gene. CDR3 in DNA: TGTGCCAGCAGCGGATACAGGGGGGCCTACAATGAGCAGTTCTTC. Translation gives CASSGYRGAYNEQFF. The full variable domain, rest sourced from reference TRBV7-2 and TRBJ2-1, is GAGVSQSPSNKVTEKGKDVELRCDPISGHTALYWYRQSLGQGLEFLIYFQGNSAPDKSGLPSDRFSAERTGGSVSTLTIQRTQQEDSAVYLCASSGYRGAYNEQFFGPGTRLTVL.

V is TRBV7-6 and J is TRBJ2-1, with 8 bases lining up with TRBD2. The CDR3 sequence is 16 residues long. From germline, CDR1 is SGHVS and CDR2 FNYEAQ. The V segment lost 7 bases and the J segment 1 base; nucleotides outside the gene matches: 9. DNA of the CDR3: TGTGCCAGCACCAACCTCGGGGGGGCTTCCTACAATGAGCAGTTCTTC. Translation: CASTNLGGASYNEQFF.

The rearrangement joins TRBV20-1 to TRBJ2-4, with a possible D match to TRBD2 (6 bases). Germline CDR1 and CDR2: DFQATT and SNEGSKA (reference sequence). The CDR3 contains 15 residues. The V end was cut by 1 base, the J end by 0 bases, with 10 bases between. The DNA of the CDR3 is TGCAGTGCTAGAGTGGAGGGTCTAGCCAAAAACATTCAGTACTTC. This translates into CSARVEGLAKNIQYF.

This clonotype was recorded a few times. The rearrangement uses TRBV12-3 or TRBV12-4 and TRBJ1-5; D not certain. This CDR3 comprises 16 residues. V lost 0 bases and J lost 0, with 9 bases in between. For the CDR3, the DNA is TGTGCCAGCAGTTTAGCCGGACGGTATAGCAATCAGCCCCAGCATTTT. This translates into CASSLAGRYSNQPQHF.

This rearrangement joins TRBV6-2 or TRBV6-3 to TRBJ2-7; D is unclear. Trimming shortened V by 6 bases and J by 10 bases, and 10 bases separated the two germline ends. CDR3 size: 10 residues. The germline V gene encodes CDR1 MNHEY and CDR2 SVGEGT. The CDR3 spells CASRNLRQYF. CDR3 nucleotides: TGTGCCAGCAGGAACCTAAGACAGTACTTC.

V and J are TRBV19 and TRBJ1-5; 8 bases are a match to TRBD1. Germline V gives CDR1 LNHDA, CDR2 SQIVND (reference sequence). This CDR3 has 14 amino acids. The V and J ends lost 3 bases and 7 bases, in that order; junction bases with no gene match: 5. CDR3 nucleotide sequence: TGTGCCAGTAGTATGGTTCGACAGGGGCAGCCCCAGCATTTT. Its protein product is CASSMVRQGQPQHF.

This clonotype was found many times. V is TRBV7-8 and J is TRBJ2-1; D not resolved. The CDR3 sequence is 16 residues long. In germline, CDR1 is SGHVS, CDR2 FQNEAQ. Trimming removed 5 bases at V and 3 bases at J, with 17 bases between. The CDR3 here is CASSPSGTAIYNEQFF. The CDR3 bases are TGTGCCAGCAGCCCCTCCGGAACTGCCATCTACAATGAGCAGTTCTTC.

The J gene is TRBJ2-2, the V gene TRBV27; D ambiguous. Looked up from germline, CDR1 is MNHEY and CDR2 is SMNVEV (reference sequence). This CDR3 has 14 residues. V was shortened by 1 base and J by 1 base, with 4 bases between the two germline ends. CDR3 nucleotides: TGTGCCAGCAGTTTATATGGGAACACCGGGGAGCTGTTTTTT. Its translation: CASSLYGNTGELFF.

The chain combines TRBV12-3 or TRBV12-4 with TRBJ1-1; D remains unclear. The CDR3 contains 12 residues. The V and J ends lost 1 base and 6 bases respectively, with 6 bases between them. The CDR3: CASSLEPPEAFF. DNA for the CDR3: TGTGCCAGCAGTTTAGAACCGCCTGAAGCTTTCTTT.

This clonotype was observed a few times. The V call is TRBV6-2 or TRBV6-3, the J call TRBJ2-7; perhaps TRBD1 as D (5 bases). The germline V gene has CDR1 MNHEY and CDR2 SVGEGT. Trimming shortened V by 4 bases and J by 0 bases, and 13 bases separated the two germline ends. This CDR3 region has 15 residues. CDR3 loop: CASSSLTDSSYEQYF. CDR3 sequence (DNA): TGTGCCAGCAGTTCCTTAACCGACAGCTCCTACGAGCAGTACTTC.

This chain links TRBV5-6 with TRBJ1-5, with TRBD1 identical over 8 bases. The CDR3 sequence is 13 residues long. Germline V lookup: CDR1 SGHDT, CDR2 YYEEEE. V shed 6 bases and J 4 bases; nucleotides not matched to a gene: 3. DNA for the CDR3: TGTGCCAGCAAAAGACAGGGGAATCAGCCCCAGCATTTT. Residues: CASKRQGNQPQHF. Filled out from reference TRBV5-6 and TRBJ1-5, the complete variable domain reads DAGVTQSPTHLIKTRGQQVTLRCSPKSGHDTVSWYQQALGQGPQFIFQYYEEEERQRGNFPDRFSGHQFPNYSSELNVNALLLGDSALYLCASKRQGNQPQHFGDGTRLSIL.

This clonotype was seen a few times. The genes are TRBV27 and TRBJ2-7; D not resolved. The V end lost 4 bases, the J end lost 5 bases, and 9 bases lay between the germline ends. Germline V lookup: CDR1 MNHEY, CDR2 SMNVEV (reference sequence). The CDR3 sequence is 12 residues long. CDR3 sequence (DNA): TGTGCCAGCAGTTCCTCAATCCACGAGCAGTACTTC. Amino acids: CASSSSIHEQYF.

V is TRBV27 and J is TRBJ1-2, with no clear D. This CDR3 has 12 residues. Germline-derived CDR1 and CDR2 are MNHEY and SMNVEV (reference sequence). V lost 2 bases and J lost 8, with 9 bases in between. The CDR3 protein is CASSLSGDGYTF. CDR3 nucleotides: TGTGCCAGCAGTTTAAGTGGCGACGGCTACACCTTC.

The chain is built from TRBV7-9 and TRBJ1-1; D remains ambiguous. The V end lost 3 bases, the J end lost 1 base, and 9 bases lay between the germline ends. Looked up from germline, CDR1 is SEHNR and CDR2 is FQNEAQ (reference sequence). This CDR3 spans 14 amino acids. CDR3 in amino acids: CASSLGWGNTEAFF. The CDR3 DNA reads TGTGCCAGCAGCTTGGGCTGGGGGAACACTGAAGCTTTCTTT.

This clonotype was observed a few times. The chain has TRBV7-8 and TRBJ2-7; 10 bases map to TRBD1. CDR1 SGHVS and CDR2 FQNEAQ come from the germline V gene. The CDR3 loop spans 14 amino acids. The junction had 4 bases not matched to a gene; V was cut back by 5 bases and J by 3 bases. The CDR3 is CASSPGTGDYEQYF. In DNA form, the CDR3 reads TGTGCCAGCAGCCCGGGGACAGGGGACTACGAGCAGTACTTC.

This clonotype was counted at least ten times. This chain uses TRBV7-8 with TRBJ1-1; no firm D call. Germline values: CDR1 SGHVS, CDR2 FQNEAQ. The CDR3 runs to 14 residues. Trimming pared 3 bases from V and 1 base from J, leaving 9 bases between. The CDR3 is CASSFNQRNTEAFF. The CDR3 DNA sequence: TGTGCCAGCAGCTTTAATCAACGGAACACTGAAGCTTTCTTT.

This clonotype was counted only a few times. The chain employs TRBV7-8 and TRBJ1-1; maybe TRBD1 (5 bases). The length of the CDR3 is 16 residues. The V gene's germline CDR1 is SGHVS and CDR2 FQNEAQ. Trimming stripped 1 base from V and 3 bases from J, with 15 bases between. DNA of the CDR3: TGTGCCAGCAGCTTAGGATCGCAGGGAAGAGACACTGAAGCTTTCTTT. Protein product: CASSLGSQGRDTEAFF.

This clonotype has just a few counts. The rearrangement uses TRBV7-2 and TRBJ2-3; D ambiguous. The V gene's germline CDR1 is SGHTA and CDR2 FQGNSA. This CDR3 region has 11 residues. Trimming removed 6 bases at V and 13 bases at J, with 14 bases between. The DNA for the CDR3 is TGTGCCAGCAGTCTACGCCGGGCGAAGTATTTT. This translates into CASSLRRAKYF.

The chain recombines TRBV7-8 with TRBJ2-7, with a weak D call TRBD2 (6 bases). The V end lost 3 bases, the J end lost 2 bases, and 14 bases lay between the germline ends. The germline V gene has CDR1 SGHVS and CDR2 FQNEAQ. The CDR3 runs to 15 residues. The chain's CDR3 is CASSFGPGGTYEQYF. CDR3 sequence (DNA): TGTGCCAGCAGCTTCGGCCCCGGGGGTACCTACGAGCAGTACTTC.

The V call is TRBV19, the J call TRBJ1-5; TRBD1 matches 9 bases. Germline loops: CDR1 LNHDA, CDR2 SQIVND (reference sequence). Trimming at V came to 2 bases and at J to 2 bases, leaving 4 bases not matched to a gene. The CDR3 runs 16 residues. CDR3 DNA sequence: TGTGCCAGTAGTATACGGAGGACAGGGGGCAATCAGCCCCAGCATTTT. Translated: CASSIRRTGGNQPQHF. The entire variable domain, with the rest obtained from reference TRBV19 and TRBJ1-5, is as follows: DGGITQSPKYLFRKEGQNVTLSCEQNLNHDAMYWYRQDPGQGLRLIYYSQIVNDFQKGDIAEGYSVSREKKESFPLTVTSAQKNPTAFYLCASSIRRTGGNQPQHFGDGTRLSIL.

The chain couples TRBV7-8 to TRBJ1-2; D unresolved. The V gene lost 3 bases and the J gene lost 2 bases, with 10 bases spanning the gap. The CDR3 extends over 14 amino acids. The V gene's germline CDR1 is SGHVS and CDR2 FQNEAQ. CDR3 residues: CASSLGKSNYGYTF. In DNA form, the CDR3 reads TGTGCCAGCAGCTTGGGCAAATCAAACTATGGCTACACCTTC. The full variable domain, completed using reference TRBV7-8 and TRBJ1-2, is GAGVSQSPRYKVAKRGQDVALRCDPISGHVSLFWYQQALGQGPEFLTYFQNEAQLDKSGLPSDRFFAERPEGSVSTLKIQRTQQEDSAVYLCASSLGKSNYGYTFGSGTRLTVV.

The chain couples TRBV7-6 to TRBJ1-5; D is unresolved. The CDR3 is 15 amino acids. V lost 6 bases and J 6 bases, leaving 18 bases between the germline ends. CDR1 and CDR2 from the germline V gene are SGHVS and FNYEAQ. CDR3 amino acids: CASSLSSSGSQPQHF. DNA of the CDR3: TGTGCCAGCAGTTTAAGTAGCTCGGGGAGTCAGCCCCAGCATTTT.

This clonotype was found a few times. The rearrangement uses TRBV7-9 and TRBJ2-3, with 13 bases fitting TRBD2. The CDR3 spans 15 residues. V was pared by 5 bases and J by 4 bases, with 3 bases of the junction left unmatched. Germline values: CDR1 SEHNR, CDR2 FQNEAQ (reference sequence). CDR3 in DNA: TGTGCCAGCAGCAGGACTAGCGGGGGATCAGATACGCAGTATTTT. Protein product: CASSRTSGGSDTQYF.